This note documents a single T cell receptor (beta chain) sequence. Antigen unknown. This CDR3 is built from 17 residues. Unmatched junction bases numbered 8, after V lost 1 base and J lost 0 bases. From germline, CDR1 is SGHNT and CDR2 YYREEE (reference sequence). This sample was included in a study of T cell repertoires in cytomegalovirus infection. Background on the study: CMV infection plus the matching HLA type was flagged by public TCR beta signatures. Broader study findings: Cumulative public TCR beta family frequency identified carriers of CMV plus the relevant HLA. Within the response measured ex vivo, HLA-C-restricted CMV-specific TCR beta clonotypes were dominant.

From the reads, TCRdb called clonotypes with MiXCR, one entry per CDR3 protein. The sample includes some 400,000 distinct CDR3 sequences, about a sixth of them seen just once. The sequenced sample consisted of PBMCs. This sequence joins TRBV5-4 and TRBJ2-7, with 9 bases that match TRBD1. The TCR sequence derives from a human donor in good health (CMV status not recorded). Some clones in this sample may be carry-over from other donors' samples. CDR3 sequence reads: CASSLSGQGSRSYEQYF. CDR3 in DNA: TGTGCCAGCAGCTTGAGCGGACAGGGGTCCCGCTCCTACGAGCAGTACTTC.